Below are 30 T cell receptor beta chains sequenced from a single sample in a study of CXCR3-negative and CXCR3-positive naive CD8 T cells. These receptors' targets are unknown. cDNA libraries for TRB were generated by 5' RACE incorporating UMI labels. TCRdb reanalyzed the 5' RACE reads, giving one entry per CDR3 protein sequence and no DNA. The sample includes tens of thousands of distinct CDR3 sequences. Overall study results and limits: CXCR3-positive naive cells carried more hydrophobic TRB CDR3s than CXCR3-negative naive cells did.

Material: naive CXCR3+ CD8+ T cells from blood. Subset indicated: CD45RO-CCR7+CD27+CD95- naive CD8+ T cells expressing CXCR3 (TNR3+). These receptors all come from a human donor in good health. Some clones in this sample may be carry-over from other donors' samples.

The chain combines TRBV12-3 or TRBV12-4 with TRBJ1-1. This CDR3 region has 12 residues. CDR3 in amino acids: CASSHYGTEAFF.

The V and J genes are TRBV28 and TRBJ2-3; with no DNA, the TCRdb D assignment of TRBD1 cannot be verified. CDR1 is MDHEN, CDR2 SYDVKM, per germline. The length of the CDR3 is 13 residues. The CDR3 is CASENRGIDTQYF.

CDR3 region: CSVEDRLAAQETQYF. V usage is TRBV29-1 and J usage is TRBJ2-5; with no DNA, the TCRdb D assignment of TRBD2 cannot be verified. CDR3 length equals 15 residues. CDR1 is SQVTM, CDR2 ANQGSEA, per germline.

The rearrangement uses TRBV4-2 and TRBJ1-1. The CDR3 loop spans 15 amino acids. CDR1 is LGHNA, CDR2 YNFKEQ, per germline. This chain's CDR3 is CASSQEVWANTEAFF.

The chain combines TRBV7-3 with TRBJ2-7; TCRdb picks TRBD1, but there is no DNA to check that call. This CDR3 is 14 amino acids long. Per the germline V gene, CDR1 is SGHTA and CDR2 is FQGTGA. The CDR3 protein is CASSLDGGGYEQYF.

V is TRBV12-3 or TRBV12-4 and J is TRBJ2-3; TCRdb picks TRBD1, but there is no DNA to check that call. The CDR3 spans 14 residues. CDR3 sequence: CASSSQGTTDTQYF.

The chain employs TRBV7-2 and TRBJ2-7; absent DNA, TCRdb's TRBD2 call cannot be checked. The CDR3 covers 16 residues. Germline CDR1 reads SGHTA; CDR2 reads FQGNSA. The CDR3 sequence is CASSEGEGVKIYEQYF.

The chain uses TRBV7-2 and TRBJ2-6; TCRdb reports TRBD2, a call that lacks DNA to check it against. The germline V gene has CDR1 SGHTA and CDR2 FQGNSA. There are 18 residues in the CDR3. The CDR3 sequence is CASSFQLAGGAGANVLTF.

The chain recombines TRBV6-2 or TRBV6-3 with TRBJ1-1; TCRdb lists TRBD1, though no DNA is available to test this call. CDR3 length: 16 amino acids. Germline-derived CDR1 and CDR2 are MNHEY and SVGEGT. CDR3: CASSYTRTGLDTEAFF.

V gene TRBV3-1 combines with J gene TRBJ2-5. CDR3 length equals 14 residues. The germline V gene has CDR1 LGHDT and CDR2 YNNKEL (reference sequence). The CDR3 reads CASSQRQVQETQYF.

The rearrangement joins TRBV5-5 to TRBJ2-5; TCRdb outputs TRBD2, but without DNA this stays unchecked. Germline CDR1 SGHKS, CDR2 YYEKEE (reference sequence). The CDR3 runs 14 residues. The CDR3 here is CASSLTAGEETQYF.

The chain employs TRBV7-8 and TRBJ2-1; the TRBD1 assignment by TCRdb is unverifiable without DNA. The CDR3 loop spans 16 amino acids. CDR1 and CDR2 from the germline V gene are SGHVS and FQNEAQ. CDR3 in amino acids: CASSITWGVSYNEQFF.

J is TRBJ2-7 and V is TRBV5-6. This CDR3 region has 11 residues. Germline-derived CDR1 and CDR2 are SGHDT and YYEEEE. The CDR3 is CASSSLDEQYF.

The J gene is TRBJ2-7, the V gene TRBV6-5; TCRdb's D call of TRBD2 is untestable without DNA. This CDR3 has 20 amino acids. Germline-derived CDR1 and CDR2 are MNHEY and SVGAGI. The CDR3 region is CASSYLRQISVAGSPYEQYF.

This chain connects TRBV6-2 or TRBV6-3 to TRBJ2-7. Germline CDR1 is MNHEY and CDR2 is SVGEGT. CDR3 length: 13 residues. The CDR3 sequence is CASTSRIAYEQYF.

V gene TRBV28 combines with J gene TRBJ1-3. Germline V CDR1 and CDR2: MDHEN, SYDVKM. The CDR3 extends over 14 amino acids. Here the CDR3 reads CASSLDSSGNTIYF.

The chain uses TRBV23-1 and TRBJ2-4; TCRdb proposes TRBD2, but this gene call is untestable without DNA. TRBV23-1 is annotated as an ORF whose role is uncertain. CDR3 size: 13 residues. The CDR3 sequence is CASSLPPVGIQYF.

This sequence joins TRBV25-1 and TRBJ2-1; TCRdb's D gene call, TRBD1, goes unchecked for lack of DNA. The CDR3 extends over 13 amino acids. Germline assignment: CDR1 MGHDK and CDR2 SYGVNS. The CDR3 here is CASSEWGYNEQFF. The whole variable domain, remainder taken from reference TRBV25-1 and TRBJ2-1, is EADIYQTPRYLVIGTGKKITLECSQTMGHDKMYWYQQDPGMELHLIHYSYGVNSTEKGDLSSESTVSRIRTEHFPLTLESARPSHTSQYLCASSEWGYNEQFFGPGTRLTVL.

The V gene is TRBV9, the J gene TRBJ2-2; TCRdb designates TRBD1, a call that cannot be tested without DNA. Germline V gives CDR1 SGDLS, CDR2 YYNGEE. This CDR3 is built from 13 residues. CDR3 sequence reads: CASSVEGAGELFF.

The chain recombines TRBV28 with TRBJ2-3. Germline assignment: CDR1 MDHEN and CDR2 SYDVKM. The CDR3 covers 15 residues. CDR3 protein: CASSLLGIGTDTQYF.

V is TRBV27 and J is TRBJ2-2; the D call of TRBD1 rests on TCRdb alone, since no DNA is present to check it. The CDR3 is 17 amino acids. Germline loops: CDR1 MNHEY, CDR2 SMNVEV (reference sequence). The CDR3 here is CASSFYPQESNTGELFF.

This chain connects TRBV5-1 to TRBJ2-7; the TCRdb D gene call, TRBD1, has no DNA to confirm it. The CDR3 has 13 residues. Germline CDR1 is SGHRS and CDR2 is YFSETQ. The CDR3: CASSQLPGQEQYF.

The V call is TRBV28, the J call TRBJ1-2; absent DNA, TCRdb's TRBD1 call cannot be checked. This CDR3 spans 14 amino acids. Germline loops: CDR1 MDHEN, CDR2 SYDVKM. The CDR3: CASSSAGTYYGYTF.

J is TRBJ2-2 and V is TRBV6-2 or TRBV6-3; absent DNA, TCRdb's TRBD2 call cannot be checked. Germline lookup yields CDR1 MNHEY and CDR2 SVGEGT. The CDR3 is 19 amino acids. This CDR3 is CASSYSRTSGRVNTGELFF.

The rearrangement joins TRBV4-1 to TRBJ2-7; the TRBD1 assignment by TCRdb is unverifiable without DNA. Germline V gene sequence: CDR1 MGHRA, CDR2 YSYEKL. The CDR3 is made up of 14 amino acids. Here the CDR3 reads CASSQSVLSYEQYF.

CDR3 protein: CSAGGTGHTEAFF. The chain links TRBV20-1 to TRBJ1-1. The germline CDR1 and CDR2 sequences are DFQATT and SNEGSKA (reference sequence). The length of the CDR3 is 13 residues.

The chain links TRBV29-1 to TRBJ2-7; with no DNA, the TCRdb D assignment of TRBD1 cannot be verified. There are 11 residues in the CDR3. CDR1 and CDR2 (germline): SQVTM, ANQGSEA. This CDR3 reads CSVVGDYEQYF.

This chain connects TRBV27 to TRBJ2-1; TCRdb lists TRBD1, though no DNA is available to test this call. Germline lookup yields CDR1 MNHEY and CDR2 SMNVEV (reference sequence). This CDR3 has 15 amino acids. CDR3 sequence reads: CASRLPGQGYNEQFF.

The chain is built from TRBV28 and TRBJ1-1; TCRdb names TRBD1, which stays unverified in the absence of DNA. Looked up from germline, CDR1 is MDHEN and CDR2 is SYDVKM. There are 14 residues in the CDR3. CDR3 loop: CASSGAEEITEAFF.

The V gene is TRBV25-1, the J gene TRBJ1-1; TCRdb lists TRBD1, though no DNA is available to test this call. CDR3 length equals 12 residues. The V gene's germline CDR1 is MGHDK and CDR2 SYGVNS. The CDR3 region is CASTQGNTEAFF.